These T cell receptor beta chains were read from a single sample in a study of sequential checkpoint blockade in melanoma. Profiling relied on immunoSEQ multiplex PCR, and the TCRdb table lists in-frame clones only, not all of them. The sample holds 15,000 to 20,000 clones, 70% to 75% seen once. Sequencing was performed on CD8+ T cells sorted from blood (inferred from file names), taken from a patient given nivolumab and ipilimumab in sequence. These receptors originate from a human donor with melanoma. Each CDR3 is given with its conserved first and last residue. D genes are given only for firm matches. Clone size, where shown, is once, few, many, or a class for clones that have expanded.

TRBV7-9	TRBD1	few	TRBJ1-2	CASSLATDRVRGYTF	TGTGCCAGCAGCTTAGCGACAGACAGGGTTCGGGGCTACACCTTC
TRBV7-8	TRBD2	-	TRBJ2-1	CASSLGSDSSGVTYNEQFF	TGTGCCAGCAGCTTAGGATCAGATTCTAGCGGGGTGACCTACAATGAGCAGTTCTTC
TRBV19	TRBD2	-	TRBJ2-7	CAMTSGTYEQYF	TGTGCCATGACTAGCGGAACCTACGAGCAGTACTTC
TRBV14	TRBD1	-	TRBJ1-1	CASSRRGTGGPNTEAFF	TGTGCCAGCAGTCGAAGGGGGACAGGGGGCCCGAACACTGAAGCTTTCTTT
TRBV29-1	-	-	TRBJ2-4	CSVDEEMDSRNIQYF	TGCAGCGTTGACGAAGAGATGGACAGCAGAAACATTCAGTACTTC
TRBV4-3	TRBD2	-	TRBJ2-1	CASSQDIAGGDEQFF	TGCGCCAGCAGCCAAGATATAGCGGGAGGGGATGAGCAGTTCTTC
TRBV2	-	-	TRBJ2-2	CASSAQAGARITGELFF	TGTGCCAGCAGTGCTCAGGCAGGGGCCAGGATCACCGGGGAGCTGTTTTTT
TRBV20-1	-	-	TRBJ1-1	CSAILNTEAFF	TGCAGTGCTATCCTAAACACTGAAGCTTTCTTT
TRBV7-9	TRBD2	few	TRBJ2-5	CASSSWDYESGAQYF	TGTGCCAGCAGCTCGTGGGACTACGAGTCTGGGGCCCAGTACTTC
TRBV14	TRBD1	few	TRBJ1-6	CASSRIPTGPETPLHF	TGTGCCAGCAGCCGAATCCCGACAGGGCCCGAGACACCCCTCCACTTT